Below are 30 T cell receptor beta chains sequenced from a single sample in a study of control samples from healthy donors and cancer patients. TCRdb keeps only in-frame clones here, not all; method: immunoSEQ multiplex PCR. The data contain some 140,000 clones, about nine tenths of them singletons. The sample comprised blood. The receptor source for this set is a young man in good health.

In its sample, this clone was seen once. The chain carries TRBV19 and TRBJ1-2, with TRBD1 identical over 11 bases. Germline V CDR1 and CDR2: LNHDA, SQIVND (reference sequence). The trim removed 6 bases at V and 5 bases at J, leaving 14 bases unmatched. The length of the CDR3 is 17 residues. CDR3 DNA: TGTGCCAGTAGCCTCGGACAGGGGGCGATGGTCTTATATGGCTACACCTTC. Amino acids: CASSLGQGAMVLYGYTF.

The chain recombines TRBV7-2 with TRBJ2-7; the D call may be TRBD1 or TRBD2 (5 bases each). From germline, CDR1 is SGHTA and CDR2 FQGNSA. The CDR3 has 11 amino acids. The V end lost 5 bases, the J end lost 9 bases, and 11 bases lay between the germline ends. The CDR3 loop is CASSPGAGQYF. In DNA, the CDR3 is TGTGCCAGCAGCCCCGGGGCAGGGCAGTACTTC.

The genes are TRBV21-1 and TRBJ1-5; TRBD1, as called in the table, went unchecked against the DNA. TRBV21-1 is a known pseudogene. CDR3 length: 12 residues. CDR3 bases: TGTGCCAGCGACCGTGGGGGCCAGCCCCAGCATTTT. Encoded protein: CASDRGGQPQHF.

V usage is TRBV5-1 and J usage is TRBJ2-7; perhaps TRBD2 as D (6 bases). In germline, CDR1 is SGHRS, CDR2 YFSETQ. The CDR3 covers 15 residues. V shed 0 bases and J shed 2 bases, with 12 bases lying between them. The CDR3 region has the DNA TGCGCCAGCAGCTTGGTTTCTTCTAGCGCCTACGAGCAGTACTTC. Encoded protein: CASSLVSSSAYEQYF. The whole variable domain, remainder taken from reference TRBV5-1 and TRBJ2-7, is KAGVTQTPRYLIKTRGQQVTLSCSPISGHRSVSWYQQTPGQGLQFLFEYFSETQRNKGNFPGRFSGRQFSNSRSEMNVSTLELGDSALYLCASSLVSSSAYEQYFGPGTRLTVT.

V is TRBV30 and J is TRBJ1-4; tentatively, D is TRBD1 (6 bases). The germline V gene encodes CDR1 GTSNPN and CDR2 SVGIG (reference sequence). Trimming removed 1 base at V and 0 bases at J, with 9 bases between. This CDR3 has 15 amino acids. CDR3 protein: CAWSGNRATNEKLFF. DNA for the CDR3: TGTGCCTGGAGTGGGAACAGGGCAACTAATGAAAAACTGTTTTTT.

This clone was observed once. The V and J genes are TRBV2 and TRBJ2-5; D gene ambiguous. Between the trimmed V and J ends, which lost 8 bases and 1 base, there was a span of 17 bases. The germline CDR1 and CDR2 sequences are SNHLY and FYNNEI. This CDR3 is 15 amino acids long. The CDR3 DNA reads as TGTGCCAGCTTGAGTCGCCGTCTCCTCCAAGAGACCCAGTACTTC. The encoded protein is CASLSRRLLQETQYF. Drawing the rest from reference TRBV2 and TRBJ2-5, the complete variable domain is EPEVTQTPSHQVTQMGQEVILRCVPISNHLYFYWYRQILGQKVEFLVSFYNNEISEKSEIFDDQFSVERPDGSNFTLKIRSTKLEDSAMYFCASLSRRLLQETQYFGPGTRLLVL.

The chain employs TRBV5-6 and TRBJ2-5; D is tentatively TRBD1 or TRBD2 (5 bases each). V was pared by 5 bases and J by 5 bases, with 22 bases between. Germline CDR1 is SGHDT and CDR2 is YYEEEE. This CDR3 contains 16 residues. The CDR3 protein is CASSPTRTFRGETQYF. CDR3 DNA sequence: TGTGCCAGCAGTCCCACCAGGACATTCCGAGGGGAGACCCAGTACTTC.

The chain combines TRBV9 with TRBJ1-2; D remains ambiguous. V was clipped by 3 bases and J by 5 bases, with 8 bases between them. In germline, CDR1 is SGDLS, CDR2 YYNGEE. The CDR3 loop spans 12 amino acids. The CDR3, as DNA: TGTGCCAGCAGCGGGACCGGGTATGGCTACACCTTC. Protein sequence: CASSGTGYGYTF. The full variable domain, completed using reference TRBV9 and TRBJ1-2, is DSGVTQTPKHLITATGQRVTLRCSPRSGDLSVYWYQQSLDQGLQFLIQYYNGEERAKGNILERFSAQQFPDLHSELNLSSLELGDSALYFCASSGTGYGYTFGSGTRLTVV.

The rearrangement joins TRBV4-2 to TRBJ2-1, with 10 positions matching TRBD1. There are 17 residues in the CDR3. Germline V CDR1 and CDR2: LGHNA, YNFKEQ. Trimming cost V 1 base and J 5 bases; bases outside gene matches: 8. CDR3 in DNA: TGTGCCAGCAGCCAAGCCGGGACAGGGGCCAGCGACAATGAGCAGTTCTTC. It specifies CASSQAGTGASDNEQFF.

This rearrangement joins TRBV27 to TRBJ2-2; D call uncertain. CDR1 and CDR2 (germline): MNHEY, SMNVEV (reference sequence). The V end was cut by 7 bases, the J end by 4 bases, with 13 bases between. The length of the CDR3 is 14 residues. The CDR3 DNA reads TGTGCCAGCACGGTGGGTTCAAGCACCGGGGAGCTGTTTTTT. Protein: CASTVGSSTGELFF.

The rearrangement links TRBV30 to TRBJ2-3, with 12 bases that match TRBD2. Germline V CDR1 and CDR2: GTSNPN, SVGIG (reference sequence). The length of the CDR3 is 19 residues. J lost 0 bases, V lost 1 base, and 11 bases had no gene match. The CDR3 DNA reads TGTGCCTGGAGTGAGGGACTAGCGGGTGTTTTAATTAGCACAGATACGCAGTATTTT. Its translation is CAWSEGLAGVLISTDTQYF.

The chain combines TRBV28 with TRBJ1-2; D perhaps matches TRBD1 (5 bases). Germline V gene data show CDR1 as MDHEN and CDR2 as SYDVKM. The CDR3 totals 17 residues. V was trimmed by 2 bases and J by 8 bases, leaving 24 bases between them. CDR3 loop: CASSLVSGTERLRGYTF. DNA for the CDR3: TGTGCCAGCAGTTTAGTATCCGGGACGGAACGTCTACGCGGCTACACCTTC.

The chain has TRBV10-3 and TRBJ1-4; 8 nucleotides line up with TRBD1. CDR3 length: 13 amino acids. The V and J ends lost 10 bases and 6 bases, in that order; junction bases with no gene match: 7. CDR1 and CDR2 (germline): ENHRY, SYGVKD. The CDR3 protein is CATGTGFDEKLFF. In DNA, the CDR3 is TGTGCCACGGGGACAGGATTCGATGAAAAACTGTTTTTT.

The rearrangement links TRBV25-1 to TRBJ1-1; the D is unclear. V lost 3 bases and J lost 3, with 11 bases in between. The germline V gene has CDR1 MGHDK and CDR2 SYGVNS. This CDR3 spans 14 amino acids. CDR3 region: CASSEVGRDTEAFF. The CDR3 DNA reads as TGTGCCAGCAGTGAGGTCGGCCGGGACACTGAAGCTTTCTTT.

The V and J genes are TRBV11-2 and TRBJ1-2; D is unresolved. Trimming stripped 4 bases from V and 5 bases from J, with 17 bases between. The CDR3 is 15 amino acids. CDR1 and CDR2 from the germline V gene are SGHAT and FQNNGV. The CDR3 DNA is TGTGCCAGCAGCTCCATCCGGGGAATCGCATATGGCTACACCTTC. This translates into CASSSIRGIAYGYTF.

The chain recombines TRBV27 with TRBJ2-2, with 12 positions matching TRBD2. The germline V gene encodes CDR1 MNHEY and CDR2 SMNVEV (reference sequence). The length of the CDR3 is 18 residues. V trimming: 6 bases; J trimming: 6 bases; junction bases outside the gene matches: 14. The CDR3 here is CASSLHLPGLAGAGELFF. CDR3 DNA: TGTGCCAGCAGCCTTCACCTACCGGGACTAGCGGGCGCCGGGGAGCTGTTTTTT.

V is TRBV6-1 and J is TRBJ2-2; D not resolved. Germline CDR1 is MNHNS and CDR2 is SASEGT. The V end was cut by 0 bases, the J end by 4 bases, with 6 bases between. The CDR3 loop spans 14 amino acids. This CDR3 is CASSEAPGTGELFF. The CDR3 DNA reads as TGTGCCAGCAGTGAAGCCCCGGGCACCGGGGAGCTGTTTTTT.

This clone was picked up one time. The chain joins TRBV2 to TRBJ1-2; TRBD1 matches at 10 bases. CDR3 length: 15 residues. CDR1 is SNHLY and CDR2 is FYNNEI in the germline V gene. V was clipped by 6 bases and J by 5 bases; unmatched bases: 9. DNA of the CDR3: TGTGCCAGCAGCCCTAGGACAGGGGGATTATATGGCTACACCTTC. This codes for CASSPRTGGLYGYTF. Full variable domain (outside the CDR3, taken from reference TRBV2 and TRBJ1-2): EPEVTQTPSHQVTQMGQEVILRCVPISNHLYFYWYRQILGQKVEFLVSFYNNEISEKSEIFDDQFSVERPDGSNFTLKIRSTKLEDSAMYFCASSPRTGGLYGYTFGSGTRLTVV.

CDR3 in amino acids: CASSSRTDTQYF. The CDR3 DNA sequence: TGTGCCAGCAGTTCCCGCACAGATACGCAGTATTTT. The chain uses TRBV12-3 or TRBV12-4 and TRBJ2-3; D call uncertain. The CDR3 is 12 amino acids. The ends were cut back, 4 bases at V and 1 base at J, with 3 bases in the middle.

The chain has TRBV18 and TRBJ1-2; 8 positions agree with TRBD1. The V segment lost 6 bases and the J segment 4 bases; nucleotides outside the gene matches: 10. Per germline, CDR1 KGHSH and CDR2 LQKENI. This CDR3 spans 15 amino acids. The CDR3 bases are TGTGCCAGCTCCCTCGGACAGGGAATTGCCTATGGCTACACCTTC. Translating gives CASSLGQGIAYGYTF.

The rearrangement links TRBV2 to TRBJ2-1, with D possibly being TRBD2 (5 bases). Germline V gene data show CDR1 as SNHLY and CDR2 as FYNNEI. The CDR3 is 14 amino acids. Trimming took off 4 bases at V and 9 bases at J, with 16 bases between the two ends. The CDR3 region is CASSGGGGLVEQFF. CDR3 nucleotide sequence: TGTGCCAGCAGTGGAGGAGGTGGATTGGTTGAGCAGTTCTTC.

The V and J genes are TRBV7-2 and TRBJ2-5; D unclear. V lost 3 bases and J lost 2, with 13 bases in between. CDR3 size: 15 residues. Germline CDR1 and CDR2: SGHTA and FQGNSA. CDR3 nucleotide sequence: TGTGCCAGCAGCTTGAATCCGAAGCTACAAGAGACCCAGTACTTC. It translates to CASSLNPKLQETQYF.

The rearrangement joins TRBV30 to TRBJ2-1, with TRBD2 identical over 12 bases. With V trimmed by 5 bases and J by 7 bases, 6 bases remained unmatched. Germline CDR1 is GTSNPN and CDR2 is SVGIG (reference sequence). The CDR3 loop spans 14 amino acids. CDR3 bases: TGTGCCTGGGTTCTAGCGGGAGGGCAGAATGAGCAGTTCTTC. As protein: CAWVLAGGQNEQFF.

This clone is a singleton in its sample. V usage is TRBV12-3 or TRBV12-4 and J usage is TRBJ2-1, with D unresolved. This CDR3 contains 11 residues. V lost 6 bases, J lost 4 bases, and 4 bases lay in between. The chain's CDR3 is CASRTYNEQFF. CDR3 coding DNA: TGTGCCAGCAGGACTTACAATGAGCAGTTCTTC.

The genes are TRBV24-1 and TRBJ1-6; D gene unclear. CDR3 size: 19 residues. Per germline, CDR1 KGHDR and CDR2 SFDVKD. V lost 0 bases to trimming and J lost 10 bases, with 24 bases between them. CDR3 in DNA: TGTGCCACCAGTGATTTGCCCTCGGCTCCCAGTACTAAATGGTCACCCCTCCACTTT. Residues: CATSDLPSAPSTKWSPLHF.

The J gene is TRBJ2-7, the V gene TRBV20-1; 9 positions agree with TRBD2. This CDR3 has 17 residues. Germline V gives CDR1 DFQATT, CDR2 SNEGSKA (reference sequence). V gave up 3 bases and J gave up 3 bases; unmatched junction bases: 15. The CDR3 loop is CSASKVSREGPLYEQYF. CDR3 coding DNA: TGCAGTGCTAGTAAGGTCTCGCGGGAGGGCCCACTCTACGAGCAGTACTTC.

V and J are TRBV29-1 and TRBJ1-2; maybe TRBD1 (6 bases). Germline V gene lookup returns CDR1 SQVTM and CDR2 ANQGSEA. The V end lost 6 bases, the J end lost 7 bases, and 18 bases lay between the germline ends. This CDR3 has 13 amino acids. DNA of the CDR3: TGCAGCGTGCACAGGCTTGAAGGGGGTGGCTACACCTTC. It yields the protein CSVHRLEGGGYTF.

The V and J genes are TRBV18 and TRBJ1-4; unclear D gene. The germline V gene encodes CDR1 KGHSH and CDR2 LQKENI. CDR3 length: 16 residues. The V and J ends lost 3 bases and 7 bases respectively, with 18 bases between them. CDR3 sequence: CASSPGRSTRGEKLFF. The CDR3 nucleotides are TGTGCCAGCTCACCCGGGCGTTCTACTCGGGGTGAAAAACTGTTTTTT.

This chain uses TRBV28 with TRBJ2-1; 13 bases align to TRBD2. CDR1 and CDR2 (germline): MDHEN, SYDVKM. The V segment lost 4 bases and the J segment 4 bases; nucleotides outside the gene matches: 7. The CDR3 loop spans 17 amino acids. The CDR3, as DNA: TGTGCCAGCAGTTCACCACTAGCGGGAGGGGATTACAATGAGCAGTTCTTC. The encoded protein is CASSSPLAGGDYNEQFF.

The chain links TRBV10-3 to TRBJ1-1; unclear D gene. Germline-derived CDR1 and CDR2 are ENHRY and SYGVKD. CDR3 length: 14 residues. V was shortened by 3 bases and J by 4 bases, with 12 bases between the two germline ends. The CDR3 is CAISELSGSTEAFF. The DNA of the CDR3 is TGTGCCATCAGTGAACTCTCCGGTTCCACTGAAGCTTTCTTT.